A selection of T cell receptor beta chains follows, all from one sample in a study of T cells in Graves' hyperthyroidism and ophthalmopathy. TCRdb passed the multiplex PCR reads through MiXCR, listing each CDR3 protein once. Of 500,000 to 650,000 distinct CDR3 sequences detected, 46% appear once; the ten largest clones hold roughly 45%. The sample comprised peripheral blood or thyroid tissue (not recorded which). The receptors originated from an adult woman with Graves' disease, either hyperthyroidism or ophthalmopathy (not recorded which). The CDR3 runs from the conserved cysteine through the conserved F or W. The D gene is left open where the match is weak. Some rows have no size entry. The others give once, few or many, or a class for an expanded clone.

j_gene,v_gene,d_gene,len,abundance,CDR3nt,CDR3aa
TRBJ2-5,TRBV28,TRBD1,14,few,TGTGCCAGCAGTTTAATCGACAGGGGGGGGACCCAGTACTTC,CASSLIDRGGTQYF
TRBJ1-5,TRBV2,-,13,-,TGTGCCAGCGGGGGTCAAGTTTATCAGCCCCAGCATTTT,CASGGQVYQPQHF
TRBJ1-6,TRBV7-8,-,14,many,TGTGCCAGCAGCCCACAGGGTGGTAATTCACCCCTCCACTTT,CASSPQGGNSPLHF
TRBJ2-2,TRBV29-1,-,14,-,TGCAGCGCAATACGGACTGCGGGCACCGGGGAGCTGTTTTTT,CSAIRTAGTGELFF
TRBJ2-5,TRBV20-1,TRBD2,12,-,TGCAGTGTGCAGCGGGAGGTAGAGACCCAGTACTTC,CSVQREVETQYF
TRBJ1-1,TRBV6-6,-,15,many,TGTGCCAGCAGTTACACTGGGCAACCTTTGGAAGAAGCTTTCTTT,CASSYTGQPLEEAFF
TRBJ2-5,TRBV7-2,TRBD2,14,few,TGTGCCAGCAGCTCGGGACTAGCGGATGGGACCCAGTACTTC,CASSSGLADGTQYF
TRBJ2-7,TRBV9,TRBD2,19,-,TGTGCCAGCAGCCGCATCACACCTCCGACTAGCGGGAGGGAATACGAGCAGTACTTC,CASSRITPPTSGREYEQYF
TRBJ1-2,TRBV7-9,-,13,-,TGTGCCAGCAGCTCACCTGGGAACTATGGCTACACCTTC,CASSSPGNYGYTF
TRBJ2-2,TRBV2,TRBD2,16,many,TGTGCCAGCAGTGTTTTTGCGGGAGACAACACCGGGGAGCTGTTTTTT,CASSVFAGDNTGELFF
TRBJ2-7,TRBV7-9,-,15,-,TGTGCCAGCAGTCCAAACCCCGGACAGACCTACGAGCAGTACTTC,CASSPNPGQTYEQYF
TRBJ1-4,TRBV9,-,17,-,TGTGCCAGCAGCTTAACTTTGAGGACGACCGAGGATGAAAAACTGTTTTTT,CASSLTLRTTEDEKLFF
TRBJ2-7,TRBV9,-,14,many,TGTGCCAGCAGCGTAGGGGCGGGGAACTACGAGCAGTACTTC,CASSVGAGNYEQYF
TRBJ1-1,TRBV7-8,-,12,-,TGTGCCAGCAGCTTAGCGTGGGGGGAAGGATTCTTT,CASSLAWGEGFF
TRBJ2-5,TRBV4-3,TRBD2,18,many,TGCGCCAGCAGCCAAGGGGCCGCGCGGGAGACCCTCTTTGAGACCCAGTACTTC,CASSQGAARETLFETQYF
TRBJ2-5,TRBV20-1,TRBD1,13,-,TGCAGTGCTCCCCGACAGGGAAGGGAGACCCAGTACTTC,CSAPRQGRETQYF
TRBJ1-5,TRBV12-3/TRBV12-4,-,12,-,TGTGCCAGCAGTTACAGGGAACAGCCCCAGCATTTT,CASSYREQPQHF
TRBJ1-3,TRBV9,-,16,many,TGTGCCAGCAGCGGAAGACTGGCGCCCTCTGGAAACACCATATATTTT,CASSGRLAPSGNTIYF
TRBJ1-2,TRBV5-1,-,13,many,TGCGCCAGCAGCTTGGCAGGGCCGCGTGGCTACACCTTC,CASSLAGPRGYTF
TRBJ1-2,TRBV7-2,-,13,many,TGTGCCAGCAGCCCCGGCTGGAACTATGGCTACACCTTC,CASSPGWNYGYTF
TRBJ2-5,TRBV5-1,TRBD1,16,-,TGCGCCAGCAGCGTAGGGGCAGGGGGCGCGGGGGAGACCCAGTACTTC,CASSVGAGGAGETQYF